What follows are 13 T cell receptor beta chains derived from one specimen sequenced in a study of blood T cell repertoires in COVID-19. Using immunoSEQ multiplex PCR, the repertoire was profiled, and TCRdb retains in-frame clones only, with some absent. The sample consists of about 52,000 clones, 82% of them appearing once. Sequencing was carried out using peripheral blood. The receptor set was obtained from a man older than 75 with COVID-19, enrolled during active disease.

The chain combines TRBV6-2 or TRBV6-3 with TRBJ2-4, with TRBD2 as a possible D gene (6 bases). Germline V gene data show CDR1 as MNHEY and CDR2 as SVGEGT. V was shortened by 5 bases and J by 8 bases, with 19 bases between the two germline ends. CDR3 length: 15 residues. DNA for the CDR3: TGTGCCAGCAGTAGGCCAGGAGGGACGATCGACATTCAGTACTTC. Its protein product is CASSRPGGTIDIQYF.

The rearrangement links TRBV27 to TRBJ2-2; D is unresolved. From germline, CDR1 is MNHEY and CDR2 SMNVEV (reference sequence). The V end was cut by 2 bases, the J end by 7 bases, with 20 bases between. The CDR3 covers 17 residues. The CDR3 nucleotides are TGTGCCAGCAGTTTAAGTGTTCACCCGATAAGAGGCGGGGAGCTGTTTTTT. Translated, it gives CASSLSVHPIRGGELFF.

The rearrangement joins TRBV19 to TRBJ2-5; 14 nucleotides line up with TRBD2. Germline CDR1 and CDR2: LNHDA and SQIVND (reference sequence). The length of the CDR3 is 15 residues. J was trimmed by 5 bases and V by 5 bases; bases with no gene match: 4. This CDR3 is CASSSTSGGAETQYF. The CDR3, as DNA: TGTGCCAGTAGTTCGACTAGCGGGGGGGCCGAGACCCAGTACTTC.

The V gene is TRBV19, the J gene TRBJ1-1; TRBD1 matches 8 bases. V lost 7 bases to trimming and J lost 1 base; unmatched junction nucleotides: 2. The CDR3 is 13 amino acids. CDR1 is LNHDA, CDR2 SQIVND, per germline (reference sequence). The CDR3 spells CASKGQENTEAFF. The CDR3 region has the DNA TGTGCCAGTAAGGGACAGGAGAACACTGAAGCTTTCTTT.

V is TRBV5-1 and J is TRBJ1-5, with D unresolved. Trimming left V 1 base short and J 4 bases short, with 12 bases between. From germline, CDR1 is SGHRS and CDR2 YFSETQ. The length of the CDR3 is 15 residues. CDR3 in DNA: TGCGCCAGCAGCTTGTTGCCCCAGACTAATCAGCCCCAGCATTTT. This translates into CASSLLPQTNQPQHF. The whole variable domain, remainder taken from reference TRBV5-1 and TRBJ1-5, is KAGVTQTPRYLIKTRGQQVTLSCSPISGHRSVSWYQQTPGQGLQFLFEYFSETQRNKGNFPGRFSGRQFSNSRSEMNVSTLELGDSALYLCASSLLPQTNQPQHFGDGTRLSIL.

V usage is TRBV27 and J usage is TRBJ1-5; possible D gene TRBD1, 5 bases. CDR3 length equals 16 residues. Germline CDR1 MNHEY, CDR2 SMNVEV (reference sequence). Deletions cut 8 bases from V and 1 base from J, with 18 bases between. The CDR3 region is CASGLAGRLSNQPQHF. The DNA of the CDR3 is TGTGCCAGCGGACTGGCGGGACGGCTGAGCAATCAGCCCCAGCATTTT.

This clone came up a few times. This rearrangement joins TRBV3-1 (or the pseudogene TRBV3-2) to TRBJ1-1, with TRBD1 matching 11 bases. V lost 4 bases and J lost 0; bases outside the gene matches: 4. The CDR3 contains 16 residues. The V gene's germline CDR1 is LGHDT and CDR2 YNNKEL (reference sequence). CDR3 DNA sequence: TGTGCCAGCAGCCCGACGGGACAGGGGGTGAACACTGAAGCTTTCTTT. This gives the protein CASSPTGQGVNTEAFF.

The chain uses TRBV28 and TRBJ2-6, with TRBD1 identical over 9 bases. The germline V gene has CDR1 MDHEN and CDR2 SYDVKM. After removal of 6 bases from V and 0 bases from J, the junction contained 9 bases not matched to a gene. The CDR3 is made up of 18 amino acids. The CDR3 DNA reads as TGTGCCAGCAGCCCCACAGGGGGCGCTTCCTCTGGGGCCAACGTCCTGACTTTC. Its protein is CASSPTGGASSGANVLTF. The full variable domain, with the rest looked up from reference TRBV28 and TRBJ2-6, is DVKVTQSSRYLVKRTGEKVFLECVQDMDHENMFWYRQDPGLGLRLIYFSYDVKMKEKGDIPEGYSVSREKKERFSLILESASTNQTSMYLCASSPTGGASSGANVLTFGAGSRLTVL.

This clone occurred a few times. The chain couples TRBV4-1 to TRBJ2-4; tentatively, D is TRBD1 (6 bases). CDR3 length: 18 amino acids. Trimming took 0 bases from V and 1 from J, leaving 16 bases between them. The germline CDR1 and CDR2 sequences are MGHRA and YSYEKL. The CDR3, as DNA: TGCGCCAGCAGCCAAGATTGGACAGAGGGTACGGCCAAAAACATTCAGTACTTC. It specifies CASSQDWTEGTAKNIQYF.

The chain couples TRBV3-1 (or the pseudogene TRBV3-2) to TRBJ1-2, with no clear D. CDR3 length: 16 amino acids. The germline V and J ends were trimmed by 0 bases and 2 bases, with 13 bases remaining between them. Per the germline V gene, CDR1 is LGHDT and CDR2 is YNNKEL (reference sequence). DNA of the CDR3: TGTGCCAGCAGCCAAGATCGGGTGGCGAGCAACTATGGCTACACCTTC. Its protein is CASSQDRVASNYGYTF.

The rearrangement joins TRBV3-1 (or the pseudogene TRBV3-2) to TRBJ2-5; 9 positions agree with TRBD2. Germline V gene lookup returns CDR1 LGHDT and CDR2 YNNKEL (reference sequence). The CDR3 consists of 14 residues. V was clipped by 4 bases and J by 3 bases; unmatched bases: 3. Here the CDR3 reads CASSLRGREETQYF. CDR3 DNA: TGTGCCAGCAGCCTTCGCGGGAGGGAAGAGACCCAGTACTTC.

The chain employs TRBV5-4 and TRBJ2-5; 7 bases fit TRBD1. The CDR3 is 13 residues long. V was clipped by 4 bases and J by 5 bases; unmatched bases: 5. Germline V CDR1 and CDR2: SGHNT, YYREEE (reference sequence). CDR3 coding DNA: TGTGCCAGCAGCCGGGACAGTCACGAGACCCAGTACTTC. Its protein product is CASSRDSHETQYF.

V gene TRBV3-1 (or the pseudogene TRBV3-2) combines with J gene TRBJ1-2; no firm D call. This CDR3 is 13 amino acids long. Germline-derived CDR1 and CDR2 are LGHDT and YNNKEL (reference sequence). V lost 1 base, J lost 5 bases, and 8 bases lay in between. The DNA for the CDR3 is TGTGCCAGCAGCCAAGCCAGGTGGTATGGCTACACCTTC. It translates to CASSQARWYGYTF.